This T cell receptor beta chain was identified during a study of blood T cells in healthy people across ages. Study in general: Roughly one uniquely barcoded beta molecule per two T cells was captured.

Trimming removed 1 base from V and 2 bases from J; junction bases left unmatched: 6. The germline gives CDR1 SGHRS, CDR2 YFSETQ. CDR3 length equals 16 residues. The authors ran a second PCR of 7 to 11 cycles using a sample-barcoded 5' primer and a J-beta primer mix. Every cDNA was tagged by a template-switch adaptor with 12 random nucleotides. TCRdb redid the calling of the 5' RACE reads with MiXCR, one entry per CDR3 protein. The sample has 800,000 to 950,000 distinct CDR3 sequences, around 29% seen once. The same sample was also used in a study of T cells of mothers and their children.

The sample comprised blood. This receptor was obtained from a woman between 40 and 50 years old in good health. The chain joins TRBV5-1 to TRBJ2-5; TRBD2 aligns across 9 bases. CDR3 region: CASSLSGLAQQETQYF. The DNA of the CDR3 is TGCGCCAGCAGCTTGTCGGGACTAGCTCAACAAGAGACCCAGTACTTC. Complete variable domain (other parts from reference TRBV5-1 and TRBJ2-5): KAGVTQTPRYLIKTRGQQVTLSCSPISGHRSVSWYQQTPGQGLQFLFEYFSETQRNKGNFPGRFSGRQFSNSRSEMNVSTLELGDSALYLCASSLSGLAQQETQYFGPGTRLLVL.